Listed below are T cell receptor beta chains from one sample, sequenced in a study of sequential checkpoint blockade in melanoma. Data came from immunoSEQ multiplex PCR; TCRdb stores just in-frame clones and leaves some out. The profile shows 10,000 or so clones, about 79% of them singletons. Sequencing was performed on CD8+ T cells sorted from blood (inferred from file names), taken from a patient given nivolumab and ipilimumab in sequence. These receptors were collected from a human donor with melanoma. Each CDR3 is given with its conserved first and last residue. The D gene is left open where the match is weak. Part of the rows lack a size; the others show once, few, many or a class for expanded clones.

once,NA,15,TRBV5-4,TRBJ2-1,TGTGCCAGCAGCTTGGTGGCAGGGCCCTACAATGAGCAGTTCTTC,CASSLVAGPYNEQFF
NA,TRBD1,16,TRBV5-4,TRBJ2-1,TGTGCCAGCAGCTTGGCAGGACAGGGGGCATTCAATGAGCAGTTCTTC,CASSLAGQGAFNEQFF
NA,NA,13,TRBV19,TRBJ2-1,TGTGCCAGTACCCTCGGACAGTACAATGAGCAGTTCTTC,CASTLGQYNEQFF
NA,TRBD1,13,TRBV30,TRBJ1-1,TGTGCCTGGAGTTGGGACAGGGGGCCTGAAGCTTTCTTT,CAWSWDRGPEAFF
NA,NA,15,TRBV27,TRBJ1-5,TGTGCCAGCAGTTTATTGGCAGGGAGCAATCAGCCCCAGCATTTT,CASSLLAGSNQPQHF
NA,TRBD2,15,TRBV27,TRBJ2-3,TGTGCCAGCAGTTTGGAGGGACTAGTCACAGATACGCAGTATTTT,CASSLEGLVTDTQYF
few,TRBD1,14,TRBV19,TRBJ1-2,TGTGCCAGTAGCCACCGGGACAGTTACTATGGCTACACCTTC,CASSHRDSYYGYTF
NA,TRBD1,18,TRBV29-1,TRBJ1-1,TGCAGCGTTGAATTAGCAGGACAGGGACAACTTTTGAACACTGAAGCTTTCTTT,CSVELAGQGQLLNTEAFF
NA,TRBD2,16,TRBV29-1,TRBJ2-1,TGCAGCGTTGAAGATCAATTAGCGGGGGGGTTTAATGAGCAGTTCTTC,CSVEDQLAGGFNEQFF
NA,NA,15,TRBV6-6,TRBJ2-1,TGTGCCAGCAGTTACTCGATCCCCGGTCGGGATGAGCAGTTCTTC,CASSYSIPGRDEQFF
NA,NA,14,TRBV4-1,TRBJ2-5,TGCGCCAGCAGCCAAGATTTGGTGAGGGAGACCCAGTACTTC,CASSQDLVRETQYF
once,NA,21,TRBV21-1,TRBJ2-7,TGTGCCAGCAGCAAAGTTGGGAATAGCGGGGACGGACATGCAATGTACTACGAGCAGTACTTC,CASSKVGNSGDGHAMYYEQYF
NA,NA,14,TRBV21-1,TRBJ2-3,TGTGCCACCGACCAGACAGACAGCACAGATACGCAGTATTTT,CATDQTDSTDTQYF
NA,NA,15,TRBV28,TRBJ1-2,TGTGCCAGCAGTTTACAGGGGTCCAGGAGGAATGGCTACACCTTC,CASSLQGSRRNGYTF
NA,NA,16,TRBV4-3,TRBJ1-2,TGCGCCAGCAGCCAACCGGCGGGACGTAGAGACTATGGCTACACCTTC,CASSQPAGRRDYGYTF